One sample yielded the 18 T cell receptor beta chains listed below, sequenced in a study of T cells in Graves' hyperthyroidism and ophthalmopathy. Researchers amplified the TCR beta CDR3 regions from RNA transcripts. The study used the HTBI primer set for a first-round RT-PCR of the TCR CDR3. TCRdb used MiXCR to reprocess the multiplex PCR reads, holding one entry per CDR3 protein. The table includes a few hundred thousand distinct CDR3 sequences, around a sixth detected once. Input material: blood. These receptors all come from a woman aged 30 to 39 with Graves' hyperthyroidism.

This clonotype was observed at least ten times. This sequence joins TRBV7-2 and TRBJ2-4, with TRBD2 identical over 13 bases. The germline gives CDR1 SGHTA, CDR2 FQGNSA. Trimming took 5 bases from V and 8 from J; bases not matched to a gene: 9. This CDR3 has 16 amino acids. The CDR3 DNA reads TGTGCCAGCAGCACCTGGACTAGCGGGAGATCGGACATTCAGTACTTC. It encodes CASSTWTSGRSDIQYF.

Remarks on this clonotype: Mismatch with germline at one junction end may stem from a read error. The V gene is TRBV4-1, the J gene TRBJ1-2; TRBD1 matches 8 bases. CDR3 length equals 14 residues. Per germline, CDR1 MGHRA and CDR2 YSYEKL. The CDR3 DNA sequence: TGCGCCTGCAGCCAAGAACCAGGGGGCTCTGGCTACACCTTC. Translating gives CACSQEPGGSGYTF.

This chain uses TRBV28 with TRBJ1-5, with D hard to call. Germline V CDR1 and CDR2: MDHEN, SYDVKM. The CDR3 sequence is 13 residues long. Trimming took off 6 bases at V and 5 bases at J, with 11 bases between the two ends. The CDR3 protein is CASSGSGDQPQHF. CDR3 coding DNA: TGTGCCAGCAGCGGGTCGGGCGATCAGCCCCAGCATTTT. Supplemented by reference TRBV28 and TRBJ1-5, the full variable domain reads DVKVTQSSRYLVKRTGEKVFLECVQDMDHENMFWYRQDPGLGLRLIYFSYDVKMKEKGDIPEGYSVSREKKERFSLILESASTNQTSMYLCASSGSGDQPQHFGDGTRLSIL.

This sequence joins TRBV4-2 and TRBJ2-7; perhaps D is TRBD1 or TRBD2 (5 bases each). The CDR3 runs to 17 residues. The V and J ends lost 2 bases and 4 bases respectively, with 21 bases between them. CDR1 LGHNA and CDR2 YNFKEQ come from the germline V gene. As DNA, the CDR3 is TGTGCCAGCAGCCAATTCGTAGGGACCGGACAAGTATACGAGCAGTACTTC. Translation: CASSQFVGTGQVYEQYF.

Only a few counts were recorded for this clonotype. The V call is TRBV27, the J call TRBJ2-6; 10 positions agree with TRBD2. CDR1 is MNHEY and CDR2 is SMNVEV in the germline V gene (reference sequence). V was pared by 2 bases and J by 4 bases, with 8 bases of the junction left unmatched. The length of the CDR3 is 18 residues. The DNA for the CDR3 is TGTGCCAGCAGTTTAGTAGCGGGAGGTGGGACCGGGGCCAACGTCCTGACTTTC. Its protein is CASSLVAGGGTGANVLTF.

The chain recombines TRBV7-2 with TRBJ1-6; TRBD1 might be the D (6 bases). V lost 7 bases and J lost 6, with 16 bases in between. Germline-derived CDR1 and CDR2 are SGHTA and FQGNSA. The CDR3 runs 15 residues. This CDR3 reads CASNLIQGFNSPLHF. The CDR3 nucleotides are TGTGCCAGCAACCTAATCCAGGGGTTTAATTCACCCCTCCACTTT.

The CDR3 bases are TGTGCCAGCAGTTACTCTCCTGGGGGGAATAGCAATCAGCCCCAGCATTTT. It encodes CASSYSPGGNSNQPQHF. The rearrangement links TRBV6-6 to TRBJ1-5; a possible D gene is TRBD1 (5 bases). CDR1 and CDR2 from the germline V gene are MNHNY and SVGAGI (reference sequence). The V gene lost 0 bases and the J gene lost 0 bases, with 12 bases spanning the gap. This CDR3 is built from 17 residues.

The V call is TRBV4-1, the J call TRBJ2-6; either TRBD1 or TRBD2 may fit D (5 bases each). The CDR3 sequence is 18 residues long. Trimming left V 1 base short and J 0 bases short, with 13 bases between. The germline V gene encodes CDR1 MGHRA and CDR2 YSYEKL. CDR3 DNA sequence: TGCGCCAGCAGCCAAGTGGTAGGGACCGACTCTGGGGCCAACGTCCTGACTTTC. Translating gives CASSQVVGTDSGANVLTF.

The chain employs TRBV6-1 and TRBJ2-7; possible D gene TRBD2, 6 bases. The ends were cut back, 6 bases at V and 5 bases at J, with 14 bases in the middle. This CDR3 has 13 residues. Germline V CDR1 and CDR2: MNHNS, SASEGT. Written as DNA, the CDR3 is TGTGCCAGCAGCCGCGGGACCCGCGACGAGCAGTACTTC. The encoded protein is CASSRGTRDEQYF.

This clonotype was observed at least ten times. This chain connects TRBV7-3 to TRBJ2-1, with 10 bases fitting TRBD2. Per the germline V gene, CDR1 is SGHTA and CDR2 is FQGTGA. The V gene end was trimmed by 3 bases and the J gene end by 5 bases; junction bases not matched to a gene: 1. This CDR3 has 14 amino acids. In nucleotides, the CDR3 is TGTGCCAGCAGCTTCGGGACTAGCGACAATGAGCAGTTCTTC. Its protein product is CASSFGTSDNEQFF.

The chain employs TRBV5-8 and TRBJ2-3; the D gene is possibly TRBD2 (5 bases). The CDR3 consists of 15 residues. Germline V CDR1 and CDR2: SGHTS, YDEGEE. V was clipped by 4 bases and J by 2 bases, with 14 bases between them. This CDR3 is CASSPGSSPTDTQYF. In DNA, the CDR3 is TGTGCCAGCAGCCCCGGGTCTAGCCCCACAGATACGCAGTATTTT.

On this clonotype itself: This could be a read error, since a much larger clone is one nucleotide away. The chain uses TRBV12-3 or TRBV12-4 and TRBJ2-5; D ambiguous. V was shortened by 9 bases and J by 5 bases, with 10 bases between the two germline ends. This CDR3 contains 11 residues. This CDR3 is CASSSDETQYF. The CDR3 DNA is TGTGCCAGTAGCTCAGACGAGACCCAGTACTTC.

This clonotype was picked up many times. The chain employs TRBV6-1 and TRBJ2-5; the D is unclear. The ends were cut back, 5 bases at V and 4 bases at J, with 11 bases in the middle. Germline CDR1 MNHNS, CDR2 SASEGT. The CDR3 is 13 residues long. The CDR3: CASSSILGETQYF. CDR3 coding DNA: TGTGCCAGCAGTTCCATTCTGGGAGAGACCCAGTACTTC.

This clonotype was observed at least ten times. The V call is TRBV30, the J call TRBJ2-2; 8 nucleotides match TRBD2. The trim removed 5 bases at V and 4 bases at J, leaving 9 bases unmatched. The CDR3 contains 15 residues. Germline V gene lookup returns CDR1 GTSNPN and CDR2 SVGIG (reference sequence). The DNA for the CDR3 is TGTGCCTGGGACCGGACTAGCTCGCGCACCGGGGAGCTGTTTTTT. This gives the protein CAWDRTSSRTGELFF.

This clonotype occurred many times. J is TRBJ2-1 and V is TRBV13, with 9 bases lining up with TRBD1. Germline assignment: CDR1 PRHDT and CDR2 FYEKMQ (reference sequence). Losses at the gene ends were 5 bases for V and 6 bases for J; bases not matched to a gene: 8. The CDR3 spans 15 residues. CDR3 sequence: CASSPGQGPPNEQFF. Here the CDR3 DNA reads TGTGCCAGCAGCCCGGGACAGGGTCCCCCCAATGAGCAGTTCTTC.

The chain combines TRBV24-1 with TRBJ2-1; D is unresolved. The CDR3 runs to 12 residues. With 2 bases removed from V and 8 bases from J, the gap between germline ends came to 6 bases. Looked up from germline, CDR1 is KGHDR and CDR2 is SFDVKD. The CDR3 here is CATSDSRDEQFF. The CDR3 bases are TGTGCCACCAGTGATTCCCGGGATGAGCAGTTCTTC.

The CDR3 DNA reads TGCGCCAGCAGTATCAGTAACCAAGAGACCCAGTACTTC. This translates into CASSISNQETQYF. The chain links TRBV5-1 to TRBJ2-5; no definite D call. Per germline, CDR1 SGHRS and CDR2 YFSETQ. This CDR3 region has 13 residues. Trimming stripped 5 bases from V and 0 bases from J, with 8 bases between.

A few counts support this clonotype. The rearrangement links TRBV12-3 or TRBV12-4 to TRBJ1-1, with a tentative D call TRBD1 (6 bases). The CDR3 length is 15 residues. V was pared by 7 bases and J by 3 bases, with 18 bases between. The CDR3 coding sequence is TGTGCCAGCACCAAGGGTACAGGGTGGGACACTGAAGCTTTCTTT. Translating gives CASTKGTGWDTEAFF.